The entry below gives a single T cell receptor (beta chain) sequence along with its context. V lost 2 bases to trimming and J lost 3 bases; unmatched junction nucleotides: 11. CDR1 and CDR2 from the germline V gene are SGDLS and YYNGEE. The CDR3 totals 17 residues. Assay: immunoSEQ multiplex PCR; the TCRdb copy retains only in-frame clones and omits some. The sample lists approximately 500,000 clones; about 96% were seen once. These data belong to a study of shared clonotypes between healthy human individuals. The sample was naive CD4+ T cells sorted from blood. The subset was: CD45RA+ positively selected. The source of this sequence is a woman under 40 in good health. The J gene is TRBJ2-1, the V gene TRBV9; 7 bases map to TRBD2. CDR3 region: CASSVSSGLSVYNEQFF. CDR3 nucleotides: TGTGCCAGCAGCGTCTCGTCGGGACTATCAGTCTACAATGAGCAGTTCTTC.